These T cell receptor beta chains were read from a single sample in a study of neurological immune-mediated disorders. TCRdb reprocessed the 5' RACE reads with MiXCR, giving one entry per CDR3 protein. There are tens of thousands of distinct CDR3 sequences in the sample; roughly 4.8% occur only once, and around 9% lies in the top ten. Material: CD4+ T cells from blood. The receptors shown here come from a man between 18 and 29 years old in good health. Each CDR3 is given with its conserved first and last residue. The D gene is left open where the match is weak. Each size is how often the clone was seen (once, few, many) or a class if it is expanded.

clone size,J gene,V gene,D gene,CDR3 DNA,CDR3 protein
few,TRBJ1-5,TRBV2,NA,TGTGCCAGCAGTGTAAGTTGGGGGTCCAATCAGCCCCAGCATTTT,CASSVSWGSNQPQHF
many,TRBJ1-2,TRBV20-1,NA,TGCAGTGCCAAGAGGGACGCCAGGAACCATGGCTACACCTTC,CSAKRDARNHGYTF
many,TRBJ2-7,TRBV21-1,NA,TGTGCCAGCAGCAAAGTAGCGGGGGACGCCCCCCTATTTTGGTACGAGCAGTACTTC,CASSKVAGDAPLFWYEQYF
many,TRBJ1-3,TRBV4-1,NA,TGCGCCAGCACCCCCCAGGTCACGGGTGGAAACACCATATATTTT,CASTPQVTGGNTIYF
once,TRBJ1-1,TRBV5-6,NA,TGTGCCAACAGCCAAGGAAGGCATGAAGCTTTCTTT,CANSQGRHEAFF
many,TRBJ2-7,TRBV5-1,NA,TGCGCCAGCAGCCCCCGTAGGGATGGGGCCACCTACGAGCAGTACTTC,CASSPRRDGATYEQYF
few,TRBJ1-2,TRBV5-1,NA,TGCGCCAGCAGCTTGGCCGTATCAGGGAACTATGGCTACACCTTC,CASSLAVSGNYGYTF
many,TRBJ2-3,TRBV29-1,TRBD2,TGCAGCGGGGAGACTAGCGGGGGCACAGATACGCAGTATTTT,CSGETSGGTDTQYF
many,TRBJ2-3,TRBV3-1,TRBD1,TGTGCCAGCAGCCAAAACCAGGGGGCGAGTGTTCAGGGTACGCAGTATTTT,CASSQNQGASVQGTQYF
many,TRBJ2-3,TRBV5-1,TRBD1,TGCGCCAGCAGCTGGGGACAGGCTCGCCAGGCAGATACGCAGTATTTT,CASSWGQARQADTQYF
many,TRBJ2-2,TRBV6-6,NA,TGTGCCAGCAGTCCGGGAAAAGGGAGCACCGGGGAGCTGTTTTTT,CASSPGKGSTGELFF
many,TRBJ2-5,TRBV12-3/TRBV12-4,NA,TGTGCCAGCAGTCGGGCCAAGGGAGAGACCCAGTACTTC,CASSRAKGETQYF
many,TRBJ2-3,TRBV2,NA,TGTGCCAGCAGGCTCACAGATTGGGTGGATACGCAGTATTTT,CASRLTDWVDTQYF
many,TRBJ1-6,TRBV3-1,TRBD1,TGTGCCAGCAGCCAGCACGACAGGGAGAATTCACCCCTCCACTTT,CASSQHDRENSPLHF
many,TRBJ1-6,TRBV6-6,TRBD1,TGTGCCAGCAGGCCCGACAGGGGATTTGGCGGTTCACCCCTCCACTTT,CASRPDRGFGGSPLHF
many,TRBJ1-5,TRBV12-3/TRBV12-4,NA,TGTGCCAGCAGCCGAAACCCCGGGGGAAATCAGCCCCAGCATTTT,CASSRNPGGNQPQHF
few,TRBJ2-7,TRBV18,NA,TGTGCCAGCTCACCGGGGCAGCTCACCTCCTACGAGCAGTACTTC,CASSPGQLTSYEQYF
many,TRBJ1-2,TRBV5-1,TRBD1,TGCGCCAGCAGCTTGCGGGACAGGGGGAGAGGCTACACCTTC,CASSLRDRGRGYTF
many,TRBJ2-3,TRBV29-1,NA,TGCAGCGTCACGACCCACACGGATGGGACAGATACGCAGTATTTT,CSVTTHTDGTDTQYF